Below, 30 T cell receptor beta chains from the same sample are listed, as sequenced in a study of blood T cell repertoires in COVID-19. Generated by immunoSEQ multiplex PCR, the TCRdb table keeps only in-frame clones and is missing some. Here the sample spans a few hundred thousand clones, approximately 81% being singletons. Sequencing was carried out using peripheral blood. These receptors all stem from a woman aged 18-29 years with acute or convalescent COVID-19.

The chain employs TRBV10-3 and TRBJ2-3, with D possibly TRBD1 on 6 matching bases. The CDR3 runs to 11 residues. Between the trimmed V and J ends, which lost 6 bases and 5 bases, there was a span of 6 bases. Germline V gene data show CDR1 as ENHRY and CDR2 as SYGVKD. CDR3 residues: CAIRGGDTQYF. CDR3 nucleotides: TGTGCCATCAGAGGGGGAGATACGCAGTATTTT.

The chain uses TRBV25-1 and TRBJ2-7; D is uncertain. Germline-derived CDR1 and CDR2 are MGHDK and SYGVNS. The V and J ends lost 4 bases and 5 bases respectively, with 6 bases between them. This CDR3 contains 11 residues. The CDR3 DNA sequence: TGTGCCAGCAGTGCCTATGACGAGCAGTACTTC. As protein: CASSAYDEQYF.

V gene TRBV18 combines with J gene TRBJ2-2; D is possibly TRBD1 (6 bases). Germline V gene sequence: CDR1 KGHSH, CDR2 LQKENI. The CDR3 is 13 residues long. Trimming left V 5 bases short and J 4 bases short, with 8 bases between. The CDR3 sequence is CASSTGLTGELFF. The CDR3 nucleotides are TGTGCCAGCTCAACAGGGCTCACCGGGGAGCTGTTTTTT. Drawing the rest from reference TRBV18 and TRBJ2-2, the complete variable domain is NAGVMQNPRHLVRRRGQEARLRCSPMKGHSHVYWYRQLPEEGLKFMVYLQKENIIDESGMPKERFSAEFPKEGPSILRIQQVVRGDSAAYFCASSTGLTGELFFGEGSRLTVL.

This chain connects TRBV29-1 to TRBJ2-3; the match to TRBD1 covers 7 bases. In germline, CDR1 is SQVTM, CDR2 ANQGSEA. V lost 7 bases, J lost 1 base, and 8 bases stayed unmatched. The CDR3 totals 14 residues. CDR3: CSANGQVRTDTQYF. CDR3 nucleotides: TGCAGCGCTAATGGACAGGTTCGCACAGATACGCAGTATTTT.

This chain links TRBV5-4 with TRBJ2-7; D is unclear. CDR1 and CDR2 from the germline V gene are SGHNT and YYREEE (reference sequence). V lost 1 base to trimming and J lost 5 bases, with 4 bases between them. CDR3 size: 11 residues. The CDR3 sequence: CASSLSDEQYF. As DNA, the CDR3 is TGTGCCAGCAGCTTGAGCGACGAGCAGTACTTC. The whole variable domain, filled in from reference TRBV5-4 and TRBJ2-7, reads ETGVTQSPTHLIKTRGQQVTLRCSSQSGHNTVSWYQQALGQGPQFIFQYYREEENGRGNFPPRFSGLQFPNYSSELNVNALELDDSALYLCASSLSDEQYFGPGTRLTVT.

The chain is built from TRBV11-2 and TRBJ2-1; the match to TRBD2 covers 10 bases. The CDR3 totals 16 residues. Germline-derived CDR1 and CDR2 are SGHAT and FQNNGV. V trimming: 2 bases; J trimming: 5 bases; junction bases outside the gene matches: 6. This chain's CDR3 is CASSLLSGTSDNEQFF. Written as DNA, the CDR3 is TGTGCCAGCAGCTTACTCTCCGGGACTAGCGACAATGAGCAGTTCTTC.

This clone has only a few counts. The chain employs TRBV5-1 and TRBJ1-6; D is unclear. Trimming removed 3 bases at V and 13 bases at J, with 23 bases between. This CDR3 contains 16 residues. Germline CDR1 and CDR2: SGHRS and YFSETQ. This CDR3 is CASSSSVSPAFGPLHF. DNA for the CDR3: TGCGCCAGCAGCTCATCAGTTTCCCCGGCGTTCGGGCCCCTCCACTTT. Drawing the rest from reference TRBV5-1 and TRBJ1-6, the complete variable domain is KAGVTQTPRYLIKTRGQQVTLSCSPISGHRSVSWYQQTPGQGLQFLFEYFSETQRNKGNFPGRFSGRQFSNSRSEMNVSTLELGDSALYLCASSSSVSPAFGPLHFGNGTRLTVT.

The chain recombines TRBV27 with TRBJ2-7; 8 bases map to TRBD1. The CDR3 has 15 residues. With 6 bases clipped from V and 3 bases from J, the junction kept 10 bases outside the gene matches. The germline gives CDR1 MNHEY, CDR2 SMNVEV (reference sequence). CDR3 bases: TGTGCCAGCAGCTTAGGTTGGACAGGGATCTACGAGCAGTACTTC. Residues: CASSLGWTGIYEQYF.

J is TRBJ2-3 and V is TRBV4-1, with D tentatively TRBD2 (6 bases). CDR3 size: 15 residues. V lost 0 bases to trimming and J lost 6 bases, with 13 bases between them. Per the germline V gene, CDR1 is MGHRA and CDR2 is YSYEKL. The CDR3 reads CASSQETSPGDTQYF. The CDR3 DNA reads TGCGCCAGCAGCCAAGAAACTAGCCCAGGGGATACGCAGTATTTT.

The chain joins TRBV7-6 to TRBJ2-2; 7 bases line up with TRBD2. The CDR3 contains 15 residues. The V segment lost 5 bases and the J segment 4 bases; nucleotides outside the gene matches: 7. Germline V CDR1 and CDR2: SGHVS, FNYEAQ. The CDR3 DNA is TGTGCCAGCAGCCTCCCGGTAGCGGGCACCGGGGAGCTGTTTTTT. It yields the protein CASSLPVAGTGELFF.

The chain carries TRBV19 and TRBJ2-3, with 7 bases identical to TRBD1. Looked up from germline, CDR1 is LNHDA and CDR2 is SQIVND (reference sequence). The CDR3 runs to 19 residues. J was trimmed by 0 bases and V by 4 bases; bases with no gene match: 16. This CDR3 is CASSTDLAQGRLSTDTQYF. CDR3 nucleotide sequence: TGTGCCAGTAGTACTGATCTAGCACAGGGGAGATTAAGCACAGATACGCAGTATTTT.

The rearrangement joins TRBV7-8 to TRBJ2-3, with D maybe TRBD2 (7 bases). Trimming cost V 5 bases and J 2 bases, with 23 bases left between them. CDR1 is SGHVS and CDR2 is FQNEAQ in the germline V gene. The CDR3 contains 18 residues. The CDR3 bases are TGTGCCAGCAGCCTAATGGGATGGGGGGGGCGCCTCACAGATACGCAGTATTTT. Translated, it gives CASSLMGWGGRLTDTQYF.

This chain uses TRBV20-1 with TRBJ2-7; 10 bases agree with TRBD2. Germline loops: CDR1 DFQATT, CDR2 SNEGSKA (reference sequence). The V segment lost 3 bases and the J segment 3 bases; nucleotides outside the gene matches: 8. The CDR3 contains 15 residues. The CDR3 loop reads CSASLAGDGGYEQYF. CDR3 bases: TGCAGTGCTAGTCTAGCGGGAGACGGAGGCTACGAGCAGTACTTC.

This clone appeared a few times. CDR3 amino acids: CASSLAGRGLAGQKLNEQFF. The CDR3 DNA is TGTGCCAGCAGCTTAGCGGGAAGGGGACTAGCGGGTCAGAAGCTCAATGAGCAGTTCTTC. This sequence joins TRBV7-8 and TRBJ2-1; 12 bases match TRBD2. Losses at the gene ends were 0 bases for V and 6 bases for J; bases not matched to a gene: 15. CDR1 is SGHVS and CDR2 is FQNEAQ in the germline V gene. This CDR3 has 20 amino acids.

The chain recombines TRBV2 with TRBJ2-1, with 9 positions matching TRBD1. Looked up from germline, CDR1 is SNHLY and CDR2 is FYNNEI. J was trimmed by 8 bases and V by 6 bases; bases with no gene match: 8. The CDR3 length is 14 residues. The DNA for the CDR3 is TGTGCCAGCAGGCCCTACAGGGGGCGCGATGAGCAGTTCTTC. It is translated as CASRPYRGRDEQFF.

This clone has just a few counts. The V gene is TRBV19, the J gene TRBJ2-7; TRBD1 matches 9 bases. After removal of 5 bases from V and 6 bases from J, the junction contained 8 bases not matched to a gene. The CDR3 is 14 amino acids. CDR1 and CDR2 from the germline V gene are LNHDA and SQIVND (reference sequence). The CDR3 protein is CASSGPGQGPEQYF. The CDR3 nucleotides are TGTGCCAGTAGTGGACCGGGACAGGGTCCCGAGCAGTACTTC.

For the CDR3, the DNA is TGTGCCAGCATGGTTGACAGGGCCTCTCAGCCCCAGCATTTT. Protein: CASMVDRASQPQHF. The chain is built from TRBV2 and TRBJ1-5; 7 bases agree with TRBD1. Germline values: CDR1 SNHLY, CDR2 FYNNEI. The CDR3 extends over 14 amino acids. The V and J ends lost 7 bases and 6 bases, in that order; junction bases with no gene match: 9.

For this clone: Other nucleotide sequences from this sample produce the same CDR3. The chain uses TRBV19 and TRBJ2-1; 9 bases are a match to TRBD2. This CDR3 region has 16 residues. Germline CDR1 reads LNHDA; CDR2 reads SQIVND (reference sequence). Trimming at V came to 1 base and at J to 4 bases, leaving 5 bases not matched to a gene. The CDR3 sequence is CASSIAGTSSYNEQFF. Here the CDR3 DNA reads TGTGCCAGTAGTATAGCAGGGACTAGCAGTTACAATGAGCAGTTCTTC.

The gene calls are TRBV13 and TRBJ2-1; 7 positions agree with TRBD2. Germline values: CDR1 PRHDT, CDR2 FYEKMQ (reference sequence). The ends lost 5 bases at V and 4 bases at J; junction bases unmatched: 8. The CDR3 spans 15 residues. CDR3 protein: CASSRERDRYNEQFF. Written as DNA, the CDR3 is TGTGCCAGCAGCCGTGAGCGGGACCGTTACAATGAGCAGTTCTTC.

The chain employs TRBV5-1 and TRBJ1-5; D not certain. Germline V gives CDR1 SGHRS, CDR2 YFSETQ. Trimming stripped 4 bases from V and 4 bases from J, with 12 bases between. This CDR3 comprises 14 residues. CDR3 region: CASSPLAGNQPQHF. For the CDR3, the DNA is TGCGCCAGCAGCCCCCTCGCGGGGAATCAGCCCCAGCATTTT.

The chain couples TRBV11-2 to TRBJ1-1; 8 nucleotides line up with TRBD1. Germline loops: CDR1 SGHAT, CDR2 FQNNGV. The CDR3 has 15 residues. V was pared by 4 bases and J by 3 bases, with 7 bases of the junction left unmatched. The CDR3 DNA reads TGTGCCAGCAGCTCCGGACAGGGTGGCTACACTGAAGCTTTCTTT. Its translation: CASSSGQGGYTEAFF.

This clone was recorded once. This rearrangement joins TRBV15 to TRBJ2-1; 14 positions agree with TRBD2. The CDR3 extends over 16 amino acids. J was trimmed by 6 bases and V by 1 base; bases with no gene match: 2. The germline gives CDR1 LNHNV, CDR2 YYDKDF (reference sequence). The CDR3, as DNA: TGTGCCACCAGCAGAGCGGGACTAGCGGGAGTCAATGAGCAGTTCTTC. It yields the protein CATSRAGLAGVNEQFF.

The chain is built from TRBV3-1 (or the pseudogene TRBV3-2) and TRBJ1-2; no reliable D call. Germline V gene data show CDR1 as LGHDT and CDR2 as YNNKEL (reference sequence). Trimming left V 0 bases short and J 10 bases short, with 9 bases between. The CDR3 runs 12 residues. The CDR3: CASSQEDLDYTF. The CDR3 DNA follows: TGTGCCAGCAGCCAAGAAGATCTAGACTACACCTTC.

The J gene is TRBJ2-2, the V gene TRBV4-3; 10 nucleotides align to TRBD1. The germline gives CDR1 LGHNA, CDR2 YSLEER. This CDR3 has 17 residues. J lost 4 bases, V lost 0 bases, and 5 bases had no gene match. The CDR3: CASSQDWDRGSTGELFF. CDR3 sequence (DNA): TGCGCCAGCAGCCAAGATTGGGACAGGGGATCCACCGGGGAGCTGTTTTTT.

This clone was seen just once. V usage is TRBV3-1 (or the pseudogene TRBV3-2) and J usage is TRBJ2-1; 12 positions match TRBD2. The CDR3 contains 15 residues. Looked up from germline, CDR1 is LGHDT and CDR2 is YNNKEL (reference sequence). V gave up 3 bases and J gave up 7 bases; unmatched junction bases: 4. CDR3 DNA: TGTGCCAGCAGCCAGCTAGCGGGAGGGCCGAATGAGCAGTTCTTC. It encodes CASSQLAGGPNEQFF.

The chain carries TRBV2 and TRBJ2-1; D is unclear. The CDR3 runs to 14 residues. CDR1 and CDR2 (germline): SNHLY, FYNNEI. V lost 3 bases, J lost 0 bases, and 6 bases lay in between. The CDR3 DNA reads TGTGCCAGCAGTGACTTGTCCTCCTACAATGAGCAGTTCTTC. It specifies CASSDLSSYNEQFF.

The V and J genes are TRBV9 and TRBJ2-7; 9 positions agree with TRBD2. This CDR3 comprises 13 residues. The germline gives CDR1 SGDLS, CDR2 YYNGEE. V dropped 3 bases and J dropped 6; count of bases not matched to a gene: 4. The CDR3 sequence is CASSDGGLAEQYF. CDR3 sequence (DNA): TGTGCCAGCAGCGACGGGGGACTAGCCGAGCAGTACTTC.

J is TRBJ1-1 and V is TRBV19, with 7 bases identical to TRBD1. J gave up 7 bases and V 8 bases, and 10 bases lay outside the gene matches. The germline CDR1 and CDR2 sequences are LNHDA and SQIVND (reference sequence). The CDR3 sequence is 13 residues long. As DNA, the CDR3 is TGTGCCAGTGCTACCGGGACAGCAAGTGAAGCTTTCTTT. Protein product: CASATGTASEAFF.

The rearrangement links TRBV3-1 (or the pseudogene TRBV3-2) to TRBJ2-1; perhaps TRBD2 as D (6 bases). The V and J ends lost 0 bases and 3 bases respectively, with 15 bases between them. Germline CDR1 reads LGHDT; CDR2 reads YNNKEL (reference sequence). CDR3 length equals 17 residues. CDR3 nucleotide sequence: TGTGCCAGCAGCCAAGATTGGGGGGACTTGCGCTACAATGAGCAGTTCTTC. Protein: CASSQDWGDLRYNEQFF.

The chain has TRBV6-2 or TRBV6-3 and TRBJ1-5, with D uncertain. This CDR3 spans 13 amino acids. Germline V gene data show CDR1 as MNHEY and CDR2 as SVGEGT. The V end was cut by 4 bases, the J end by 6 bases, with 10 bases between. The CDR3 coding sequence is TGTGCCAGCAGTTGGCGGGGAGGTCAGCCCCAGCATTTT. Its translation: CASSWRGGQPQHF.